The rows below give T cell receptor beta chains drawn from one sample of a study of CD8+CD57+ T cells in acquired aplastic anemia. TCRdb passed the reads through MiXCR, listing each CDR3 protein once. The sample includes a few hundred thousand distinct CDR3 sequences, around 63% of them seen just once. Source material: sorted CD4+, CD8+, or CD8+CD57+ T cells (not recorded which) from PBMCs. The receptor source for this set is a human donor in good health. Each CDR3 is given with its conserved first and last residue. Each record gives: D gene, J gene, V gene, clone size, CDR3 DNA, CDR3 protein. The D gene is left open where the match is weak. Rows may omit the clone size; those that give it use once, few, many or a size class.

-,TRBJ1-1,TRBV11-1,few,TGTGCCAGCAGCCAAGAACAGACAGGTAACACTGAAGCTTTCTTT,CASSQEQTGNTEAFF
TRBD2,TRBJ2-7,TRBV4-2,many,TGTGCCAGCAGCCTAGGACTAGCGGGGAGCGAGCAGTACTTC,CASSLGLAGSEQYF
TRBD1,TRBJ2-3,TRBV6-5,many,TGTGCCAGCAGTTACGGGACAGGGGGCCTCTCAGGATGGGATACGCAGTATTTT,CASSYGTGGLSGWDTQYF
TRBD1,TRBJ1-6,TRBV7-9,-,TGTGCCAGCAGTCCAACAATGACAGGGGTAGACCTCCACTTT,CASSPTMTGVDLHF
TRBD2,TRBJ2-1,TRBV5-8,many,TGTGCCAGCAGCCTCCCGCCTGTAGCGGGAGGGTGGAATGAGCAGTTCTTC,CASSLPPVAGGWNEQFF
TRBD1,TRBJ2-1,TRBV20-1,once,TGCAGTGCTAGAGACCCGGACAGGGGACACAATGAGCAGTTCTTC,CSARDPDRGHNEQFF
TRBD1,TRBJ1-1,TRBV6-1,-,TGTGCCAGCAGTTACAACGACAGGGGAAAAGCTTTCTTT,CASSYNDRGKAFF
-,TRBJ2-7,TRBV9,-,TGTGCCAGCAGCCCAAAGGCGGACTACTCCTACGAGCAGTACTTC,CASSPKADYSYEQYF
TRBD2,TRBJ2-3,TRBV27,-,TGTGCCAGCAGTTTATTAGCGGGAGGCCCAGGTGAGCAGTATTTT,CASSLLAGGPGEQYF
-,TRBJ1-6,TRBV7-8,-,TGTGCCAGCAGCTTCGGGGGGCGCAATTCACCCCTCCACTTT,CASSFGGRNSPLHF
TRBD1,TRBJ2-5,TRBV19,-,TGTGCCAGTAGTACCGTAACAGGGGGCACAGAGACCCAGTACTTC,CASSTVTGGTETQYF
-,TRBJ1-2,TRBV15,many,TGTGCCACCAGCAGTTCCTATGGCTACACCTTC,CATSSSYGYTF
-,TRBJ1-2,TRBV19,-,TGTGCCAGTAGTATAAGGGATGGCTACACCTTC,CASSIRDGYTF
-,TRBJ2-7,TRBV7-3,-,TGTGCCAGCAGCTTAGGGGCGAAGGACGAGCAGTACTTC,CASSLGAKDEQYF
-,TRBJ1-3,TRBV7-3,-,TGTGCCAGCAGCTCACTCTGGCACCATACAATAACTGGAAACACCATATATTTT,CASSSLWHHTITGNTIYF
-,TRBJ2-7,TRBV10-2,-,TGCGCCGGCAGTTACCTGGGCCAGGGGTACGAGCAGTACTTC,CAGSYLGQGYEQYF
-,TRBJ2-5,TRBV5-8,many,TGTGCCAGCAGCTTGGTTGGGGGGTTGGAGACCCAGTACTTC,CASSLVGGLETQYF
-,TRBJ2-7,TRBV15,-,TGTGCCACCAGCAGCCCCTCGGCCCACGAGCAGTACTTC,CATSSPSAHEQYF
TRBD2,TRBJ2-2,TRBV24-1,-,TGTGCCACCAGTCCAAATCATAGCGGGAGCGCCGGGGAGCTGTTTTTT,CATSPNHSGSAGELFF
-,TRBJ2-2,TRBV5-4,-,TGTGCCAGCAGCTTGGCCAGGAGCGCGAACACCGGGGAGCTGTTTTTT,CASSLARSANTGELFF
-,TRBJ1-2,TRBV28,few,TGTGCCAGCAGTTTAGGTCGCGGGGCTAAGTATGGCTACACCTTC,CASSLGRGAKYGYTF
TRBD1,TRBJ2-7,TRBV7-9,few,TGTGCCAGCAGTTCCGGACAGGACCTCCATTCCGAGCAGTACTTC,CASSSGQDLHSEQYF
-,TRBJ2-1,TRBV28,few,TGTGCCAGCAGTTTCCTGGGCGCCAATGAGCAGTTCTTC,CASSFLGANEQFF
-,TRBJ1-5,TRBV7-6,many,TGTGCCAGCAGCCCTACTAGCTATGGCAATCAGCCCCAGCATTTT,CASSPTSYGNQPQHF
-,TRBJ2-3,TRBV29-1,once,TGCAGCGTCTCAGACCCCACAGATACGCAGTATTTT,CSVSDPTDTQYF
-,TRBJ2-7,TRBV20-1,many,TGCAGTGCTAGAGATAGTGGGTCCTACGAGCAGTACTTC,CSARDSGSYEQYF
-,TRBJ2-3,TRBV7-2,few,TGTGCCAGCAGCTTAAGTCACAGCACAGATACGCAGTATTTT,CASSLSHSTDTQYF
-,TRBJ1-6,TRBV7-8,-,TGTGCCAGCAGCGGGGACACAGGACTCCACTTT,CASSGDTGLHF
TRBD1,TRBJ2-5,TRBV29-1,-,TGCAGCGTTGTACGCGACAGGGGGCGCAGAGGAGAGGAGACCCAGTACTTC,CSVVRDRGRRGEETQYF
TRBD1,TRBJ1-5,TRBV7-9,few,TGTGCCAGCAGCTTTGGACAGGGTGTGCAGCCCCAGCATTTT,CASSFGQGVQPQHF
-,TRBJ2-1,TRBV20-1,-,TGCAGTGCTAGCTCCGGGGCCTCCTACAATGAGCAGTTCTTC,CSASSGASYNEQFF
-,TRBJ2-7,TRBV20-1,few,TGCAGTGCCAGTACAGGGCCCTACGAGCAGTACTTC,CSASTGPYEQYF
-,TRBJ2-6,TRBV2,-,TGTGCCAGCAGTGAAGCACGAACCCCTGGGGCCAACGTCCTGACTTTC,CASSEARTPGANVLTF
TRBD1,TRBJ1-1,TRBV5-1,-,TGCGCCAGCAGCTCGGACAGGGGGCGAACTGAAGCTTTCTTT,CASSSDRGRTEAFF
-,TRBJ2-1,TRBV14,-,TGTGCCAGCAGCCAAGATTACAGGGTGAGGTTCGACAATGAGCAGTTCTTC,CASSQDYRVRFDNEQFF
-,TRBJ1-2,TRBV7-2,-,TGTGCCAGCAGCTTAGCGGTGACACGAGCTAACTATGGCTACACCTTC,CASSLAVTRANYGYTF
-,TRBJ2-5,TRBV2,-,TGTGCCAGCAGTGAAGCGCTTGGGGGTGGTGGGACCCAGTACTTC,CASSEALGGGGTQYF
-,TRBJ1-2,TRBV10-1,once,TGCGCCAGCAGTTACGACCAAGCCTATGGCTACACCTTC,CASSYDQAYGYTF
TRBD1,TRBJ1-6,TRBV20-1,few,TGCAGTGCAGGACAGGGTGTGAATTCACCCCTCCACTTT,CSAGQGVNSPLHF
-,TRBJ2-5,TRBV5-1,many,TGCGCCAGCAGCTCCGGACAGCTAGGGATGGTGGAGACCCAGTACTTC,CASSSGQLGMVETQYF
-,TRBJ1-1,TRBV2,-,TGTGCCAGCAGTGTGCAAAGGGGGAACACTGAAGCTTTCTTT,CASSVQRGNTEAFF
TRBD2,TRBJ2-2,TRBV4-1,few,TGTGCCAGCAGCCACCCCACTGGACTAGCGGGGGCTGCATCGAGCGGGGAGCTGTTTTTT,CASSHPTGLAGAASSGELFF